The entry that follows covers one T cell receptor (beta chain) sequence. Deletions cut 3 bases from V and 2 bases from J, with 17 bases between. Looked up from germline, CDR1 is ENHRY and CDR2 is SYGVKD. The CDR3 is 17 amino acids. This specimen comes from a study of shared T cell receptors in the human thymus. Here immunoSEQ multiplex PCR was the method, and the copy in TCRdb shows in-frame clones only, minus some. The table lists hundreds of thousands of clones, over 75% of them singletons. This same sample was also part of a study on human thymus T cells. That report adds: From resections taken during corrective heart surgery, the thymus tissue was obtained. Thymic as well as blood repertoires seemed to favor certain V and J genes unevenly. Unrelated individuals reportedly shared highly overlapping thymic TCR repertoires.

The V and J genes are TRBV10-3 and TRBJ1-5, with D perhaps matching TRBD1 (5 bases). This clonotype was obtained from a boy in the first two years of life with a congenital heart defect. The sequenced sample consisted of thymocytes. CDR3 region: CAISEQKGAMGNQPQHF. Here the CDR3 DNA reads TGTGCCATCAGTGAACAGAAAGGGGCTATGGGCAATCAGCCCCAGCATTTT.